The sample holds many counts of the clone carrying this T cell receptor beta chain. What it recognizes is unknown. The V gene end was trimmed by 6 bases and the J gene end by 7 bases; junction bases not matched to a gene: 17. This CDR3 contains 17 residues. Germline values: CDR1 MNHNY, CDR2 SVGAGI (reference sequence). In TCRdb, the 5' RACE reads were re-called with MiXCR into one record per CDR3 protein. The sample includes over 250,000 distinct CDR3 sequences, 4.1% of them seen just once. This specimen belongs to a study of T cells after yellow fever vaccination. In the study overall: With SMART-Seq v4 Ultra Low Input, the fractions containing low cell numbers were prepared.

General study findings and limits: Among primary-vaccination clones, most reappeared after the booster, at almost 98% for CD4 and approximately 90% for CD8. Just a small share of clonotypes turned up in the CD4 compartment as well as the CD8 compartment.

The chain is built from TRBV6-6 and TRBJ2-7; TRBD2 aligns across 11 bases. The receptor was isolated from a man between 18 and 35 years old who received the YFV17D yellow fever vaccine. The input for sequencing was PBMCs, taken 5 days after the yellow fever booster vaccination. Here the CDR3 reads CASSLLTSGDPPREQYV. The CDR3 nucleotides read TGTGCCAGCAGCCTTTTGACTAGCGGGGATCCCCCTCGGGAGCAGTACGTC.